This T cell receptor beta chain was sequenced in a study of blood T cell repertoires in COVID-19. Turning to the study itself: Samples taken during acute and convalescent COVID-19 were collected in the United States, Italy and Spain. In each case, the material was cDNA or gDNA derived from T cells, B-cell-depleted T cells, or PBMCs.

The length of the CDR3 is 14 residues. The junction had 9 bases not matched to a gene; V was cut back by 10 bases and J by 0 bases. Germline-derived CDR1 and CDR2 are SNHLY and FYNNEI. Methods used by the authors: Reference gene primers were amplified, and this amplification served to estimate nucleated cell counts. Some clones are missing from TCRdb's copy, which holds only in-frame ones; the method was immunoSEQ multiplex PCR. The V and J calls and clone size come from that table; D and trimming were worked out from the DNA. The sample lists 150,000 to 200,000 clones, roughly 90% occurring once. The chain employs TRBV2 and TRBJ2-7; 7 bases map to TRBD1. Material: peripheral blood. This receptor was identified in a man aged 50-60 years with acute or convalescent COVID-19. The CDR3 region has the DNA TGTGCCACCGACCCGACAGGGAGCTCCTACGAGCAGTACTTC. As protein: CATDPTGSSYEQYF.